Following are 18 T cell receptor beta chains from one sample sequenced in a study of spatial heterogeneity in lung cancer (dated 2019 in TCRdb). Beyond this particular receptor, the publication reports: The tumor nonsynonymous mutation count correlated with the number of expanded alpha and beta TCRs within the tumor.

The time point label, as the study defines it: sample taken at primary tumor resection. Antigen specificity for these receptors is unknown. The library relied on 5' RACE. Sequencer: NextSeq 500. The public reads were quality trimmed at Q25 with fastp and then assembled into clones with MiXCR by TCRdb, keeping productive beta chains. All rows with the same CDR3 protein become a single entry with the most common DNA and genes. Within this sample are some 310 distinct CDR3 sequences, with 20% to 25% of them counted one time only. The ten biggest clones cover around 30% of the sample. The specimen comprised lung tumor tissue, sampled at surgery. The source is a male donor with early-stage non-small cell lung cancer.

The chain employs TRBV5-1 and TRBJ1-1; 9 nucleotides align to TRBD1. The trim removed 7 bases at V and 0 bases at J, leaving 13 bases unmatched. This CDR3 spans 17 amino acids. Looked up from germline, CDR1 is SGHRS and CDR2 is YFSETQ. Here the CDR3 reads CASLRGAGTGLNTEAFF. CDR3 nucleotide sequence: TGCGCCAGCCTCCGTGGGGCCGGGACAGGGCTGAACACTGAAGCTTTCTTT.

By share of the sample, this clonotype is large (0.1 to 1%). The rearrangement links TRBV10-3 to TRBJ1-1; a weak D match, TRBD1 (6 bases). Germline-derived CDR1 and CDR2 are ENHRY and SYGVKD. V was cut by 2 bases and J by 11 bases, with 15 bases left in between. CDR3 length: 13 residues. CDR3 protein: CAISEERTAAAFF. As DNA, the CDR3 is TGTGCCATCAGTGAGGAGAGGACAGCCGCGGCTTTCTTT.

The chain uses TRBV4-2 and TRBJ2-3; 7 positions match TRBD2. CDR3 length equals 15 residues. Germline CDR1 LGHNA, CDR2 YNFKEQ. V shed 3 bases and J 2 bases; nucleotides not matched to a gene: 5. The CDR3 DNA reads as TGTGCCAGCAGCCAGGATCTAGCGGCCACAGATACGCAGTATTTT. It codes for CASSQDLAATDTQYF.

By share of the sample, this clonotype is hyperexpanded. The chain uses TRBV7-6 and TRBJ2-5, with D perhaps TRBD1 or TRBD2 (5 bases each). Trimming stripped 5 bases from V and 5 bases from J, with 6 bases between. The germline CDR1 and CDR2 sequences are SGHVS and FNYEAQ. CDR3 size: 11 residues. DNA of the CDR3: TGTGCCAGCAGCCGGGGCGAGACCCAGTACTTC. Translated, it gives CASSRGETQYF.

This clonotype is large (0.1 to 1%) in the sample. This chain links TRBV28 with TRBJ2-7, with unresolved D. V was shortened by 3 bases and J by 9 bases, with 12 bases between the two germline ends. CDR1 is MDHEN and CDR2 is SYDVKM in the germline V gene. The CDR3 extends over 12 amino acids. CDR3 DNA sequence: TGTGCCAGCAGTTTTGCCCGCCTCGGGCAGTACTTC. Its protein product is CASSFARLGQYF.

The V call is TRBV6-1, the J call TRBJ2-3, with 11 bases fitting TRBD1. The CDR3 is made up of 17 amino acids. Trimming at V came to 2 bases and at J to 1 base, leaving 5 bases not matched to a gene. Germline V gene data show CDR1 as MNHNS and CDR2 as SASEGT. DNA of the CDR3: TGTGCCAGCAGTGAATTCTGGACAGGGGGCGGCACAGATACGCAGTATTTT. Translation gives CASSEFWTGGGTDTQYF.

By its share, this clonotype is medium-sized (0.01 to 0.1%). This rearrangement joins TRBV12-3 or TRBV12-4 to TRBJ1-3; no clear D. The CDR3 totals 14 residues. The V and J ends lost 2 bases and 8 bases respectively, with 13 bases between them. The CDR3 sequence: CASSLRPKVDTIYF. CDR3 coding DNA: TGTGCCAGCAGTTTAAGACCCAAGGTGGACACCATATATTTT.

This clonotype was counted a few times. The V and J genes are TRBV7-6 and TRBJ2-7, with a tentative D call TRBD2 (5 bases). CDR1 is SGHVS, CDR2 FNYEAQ, per germline. The CDR3 loop spans 10 amino acids. V lost 5 bases and J 6 bases, leaving 5 bases between the germline ends. The CDR3 reads CASSRGEQYF. The CDR3 DNA follows: TGTGCCAGCAGCCGGGGCGAGCAGTACTTC. Full variable domain (missing parts from reference TRBV7-6 and TRBJ2-7): GAGVSQSPRYKVTKRGQDVALRCDPISGHVSLYWYRQALGQGPEFLTYFNYEAQQDKSGLPNDRFSAERPEGSISTLTIQRTEQRDSAMYRCASSRGEQYFGPGTRLTVT.

This clonotype rates as large. V is TRBV18 and J is TRBJ2-1; TRBD2 aligns across 7 bases. In germline, CDR1 is KGHSH, CDR2 LQKENI. V was clipped by 4 bases and J by 6 bases; unmatched bases: 9. CDR3 length: 15 amino acids. The CDR3 DNA reads as TGTGCCAGCTCACTTCTAGCGGAGAGCGGCAATGAGCAGTTCTTC. This encodes CASSLLAESGNEQFF.

By its share, this clonotype is large. The chain uses TRBV20-1 and TRBJ1-1; possible D gene TRBD1, 5 bases. Between the trimmed V and J ends, which lost 4 bases and 0 bases, there was a span of 12 bases. Germline V CDR1 and CDR2: DFQATT, SNEGSKA (reference sequence). The CDR3 covers 14 residues. CDR3 loop: CSATGPPMNTEAFF. CDR3 sequence (DNA): TGCAGTGCTACGGGGCCACCCATGAACACTGAAGCTTTCTTT.

This clonotype is large in the sample. This chain uses TRBV6-1 with TRBJ2-3; 9 bases line up with TRBD1. This CDR3 has 16 residues. The germline V gene has CDR1 MNHNS and CDR2 SASEGT. J gave up 1 base and V 2 bases, and 4 bases lay outside the gene matches. This CDR3 is CASSEFWTGGTDTQYF. CDR3 coding DNA: TGTGCCAGCAGTGAATTCTGGACAGGGGGCACAGATACGCAGTATTTT.

The rearrangement uses TRBV5-1 and TRBJ2-1; a weak D match, TRBD2 (6 bases). The CDR3 loop spans 15 amino acids. V lost 7 bases, J lost 10 bases, and 24 bases lay in between. Germline loops: CDR1 SGHRS, CDR2 YFSETQ. CDR3: CASLRGAGASEEQFF. The DNA for the CDR3 is TGCGCCAGCCTCCGTGGGGCCGGTGCTAGCGAAGAGCAGTTCTTC.

The chain carries TRBV20-1 and TRBJ2-1; 8 bases map to TRBD2. V was pared by 2 bases and J by 2 bases, with 17 bases of the junction left unmatched. CDR3 length equals 19 residues. Germline CDR1 DFQATT, CDR2 SNEGSKA (reference sequence). The CDR3 DNA reads as TGCAGTGCTAGAATCGGGGGGGGGGCCTACAGGAATGCCTACAATGAGCAGTTCTTC. Its translation is CSARIGGGAYRNAYNEQFF.

This clonotype counts as large. The J gene is TRBJ2-3, the V gene TRBV12-3 or TRBV12-4; D not certain. V lost 3 bases and J lost 4, with 5 bases in between. This CDR3 region has 12 residues. The CDR3 region is CASSFYPDTQYF. CDR3 DNA: TGTGCCAGCAGTTTTTATCCAGATACGCAGTATTTT.

This clonotype was observed a handful of times. J is TRBJ2-5 and V is TRBV28, with a possible D match to TRBD2 (6 bases). The germline V gene has CDR1 MDHEN and CDR2 SYDVKM. V shed 5 bases and J shed 12 bases, with 19 bases lying between them. The CDR3 runs to 13 residues. The DNA for the CDR3 is TGTGCCAGCAGTCCAAGAAGGAGGGAGAAAAAGTACTTC. This gives the protein CASSPRRREKKYF.

This clonotype is classed as large. This chain uses TRBV28 with TRBJ2-7; TRBD1 is a possible D gene (6 bases). In germline, CDR1 is MDHEN, CDR2 SYDVKM. The CDR3 loop spans 14 amino acids. Trimming pared 7 bases from V and 2 bases from J, leaving 15 bases between. This CDR3 reads CASTLDRTAYEQYF. The CDR3 DNA is TGTGCCAGCACCTTAGACAGGACCGCCTACGAGCAGTACTTC.

By sample share, this clonotype is large. This sequence joins TRBV12-3 or TRBV12-4 and TRBJ2-2; D gene unclear. CDR3 length: 14 residues. V lost 7 bases, J lost 6 bases, and 15 bases lay in between. The CDR3 DNA sequence: TGTGCCAGCACCAATCGGGTCCGGGCCGGGGAGCTGTTTTTT. Translation gives CASTNRVRAGELFF.

This clonotype is labeled as large. The V gene is TRBV11-3, the J gene TRBJ2-3, with 7 bases fitting TRBD2. This CDR3 spans 13 amino acids. V shed 5 bases, J shed 8 bases, and the junction held 7 bases outside the gene matches. Germline CDR1 SGHNT, CDR2 YENEEA. The CDR3 DNA follows: TGTGCCAGCAGCATTACTAGCGAGCTTACGCAGTATTTT. Its translation: CASSITSELTQYF.